This paragraph reports one T cell receptor beta chain. The antigen is undetermined. The V gene lost 6 bases and the J gene lost 5 bases, with 17 bases spanning the gap. This CDR3 region has 16 residues. The germline V gene has CDR1 MGHDK and CDR2 SYGVNS. The record originates from a study of cytotoxic CD8 clonotypes in ibrutinib-treated CLL. Study information: Following treatment for a median about 13 months, range 6 to 36, response samples were then taken. The study's findings and limits: Once treatment began, public clonotypes, which were uncommon, contracted or stayed stable. For progressing versus sustained-remission patients, sampling times were not the same. Whereas clonality rose at ibrutinib response, it declined toward baseline at progression.

Profiled with immunoSEQ multiplex PCR; TCRdb holds only in-frame clones, not every one. Of about 56,000 clones in the sample, 56% were seen once. The chain uses TRBV25-1 and TRBJ1-6; D gene uncertain. The clonotype originates from a human donor with chronic lymphocytic leukemia. This specimen consisted of PBMCs, obtained after 24 months of ibrutinib treatment. Written as DNA, the CDR3 is TGTGCCAGCAGAGGTGGAAGCCCTTCGAATAATTCACCCCTCCACTTT. Translating gives CASRGGSPSNNSPLHF.